Following are 18 T cell receptor beta chains from one sample sequenced in a study of CD8 T cells in ankylosing spondylitis. The study's findings and limits: Characteristic of ankylosing spondylitis blood, it appeared, was a TCR beta motif comprising 7 to 9 highly homologous variants.

TCRdb used MiXCR to reprocess the 5' RACE reads, holding one entry per CDR3 protein. Altogether over 200,000 distinct CDR3 sequences are present, around 19% being singletons, with the ten largest covering approximately 46%. Their recognized antigens are unknown. The sample comprised blood, either unsorted or a sorted T cell fraction (not recorded which). The source of these receptors is a male donor with ankylosing spondylitis.

In its sample, this clonotype was seen many times. This chain joins TRBV12-3 or TRBV12-4 and TRBJ2-3; TRBD2 matches at 10 bases. The V segment lost 5 bases and the J segment 6 bases; nucleotides outside the gene matches: 5. The CDR3 has 14 residues. The CDR3 loop is CASSATSGLDTQYF. In nucleotides, the CDR3 is TGTGCCAGCAGTGCGACTAGCGGGCTTGATACGCAGTATTTT.

This clonotype was detected only a few times. J is TRBJ1-1 and V is TRBV7-9; D unresolved. The V gene lost 1 base and the J gene lost 8 bases, with 11 bases spanning the gap. The CDR3 runs to 13 residues. The germline CDR1 and CDR2 sequences are SEHNR and FQNEAQ (reference sequence). In nucleotides, the CDR3 is TGTGCCAGCAGCTTAGGGTCCCAGCCCGAAGCTTTCTTT. Its protein product is CASSLGSQPEAFF. The whole variable domain, remainder taken from reference TRBV7-9 and TRBJ1-1, is DTGVSQNPRHKITKRGQNVTFRCDPISEHNRLYWYRQTLGQGPEFLTYFQNEAQLEKSRLLSDRFSAERPKGSFSTLEIQRTEQGDSAMYLCASSLGSQPEAFFGQGTRLTVV.

This clonotype was recorded a few times. V usage is TRBV30 and J usage is TRBJ1-1; D is unclear. This CDR3 is 13 amino acids long. V lost 0 bases to trimming and J lost 3 bases, with 8 bases between them. CDR1 is GTSNPN and CDR2 is SVGIG in the germline V gene (reference sequence). The CDR3 DNA reads TGTGCCTGGAGTGTACTGCGGGACACTGAAGCTTTCTTT. This translates into CAWSVLRDTEAFF.

The rearrangement joins TRBV12-3 or TRBV12-4 to TRBJ2-2; no definite D call. CDR3 length equals 16 residues. Trimming removed 3 bases from V and 3 bases from J, with 14 bases in between. The DNA for the CDR3 is TGTGCCAGCAGTTTCCGACATGGGTACGACACCGGGGAGCTGTTTTTT. Translation: CASSFRHGYDTGELFF.

The chain is built from TRBV7-2 and TRBJ1-2, with a weak D call TRBD1 (6 bases). Germline V CDR1 and CDR2: SGHTA, FQGNSA. V was trimmed by 4 bases and J by 3 bases, leaving 9 bases between them. This CDR3 is 13 amino acids long. The CDR3 spells CASSSTGYYGYTF. The CDR3 DNA reads as TGTGCCAGCAGCTCCACAGGGTACTATGGCTACACCTTC.

V and J are TRBV6-2 or TRBV6-3 and TRBJ2-7; the D gene is possibly TRBD1 (5 bases). V lost 4 bases, J lost 2 bases, and 6 bases lay in between. Germline V gives CDR1 MNHEY, CDR2 SVGEGT. The CDR3 has 12 residues. CDR3 in DNA: TGTGCCAGCAGTTCGGACACCTACGAGCAGTACTTC. Translated, it gives CASSSDTYEQYF.

The V and J genes are TRBV11-1 and TRBJ2-1; 8 nucleotides agree with TRBD2. The V gene end was trimmed by 2 bases and the J gene end by 1 base; junction bases not matched to a gene: 10. Germline lookup yields CDR1 SGHAT and CDR2 FQDESV (reference sequence). The CDR3 is made up of 18 amino acids. CDR3 in amino acids: CASSLNGGAIPSYNEQFF. As DNA, the CDR3 is TGTGCCAGCAGCTTAAACGGGGGGGCCATTCCATCCTACAATGAGCAGTTCTTC.

This chain joins TRBV30 and TRBJ2-1; a possible D gene is TRBD1 (5 bases). CDR1 GTSNPN and CDR2 SVGIG come from the germline V gene (reference sequence). CDR3 length equals 11 residues. The V gene lost 2 bases and the J gene lost 7 bases, with 6 bases spanning the gap. CDR3: CAWSSGNEQFF. The CDR3 nucleotides are TGTGCCTGGAGTTCAGGGAATGAGCAGTTCTTC.

This clonotype was observed a handful of times. The V call is TRBV7-9, the J call TRBJ1-1; TRBD1 aligns across 7 bases. Germline V gene lookup returns CDR1 SEHNR and CDR2 FQNEAQ (reference sequence). CDR3 length equals 12 residues. The trim removed 4 bases at V and 10 bases at J, leaving 6 bases unmatched. CDR3 in amino acids: CASSYGTAVAFF. The CDR3 DNA follows: TGTGCCAGCAGCTATGGGACAGCGGTAGCTTTCTTT. Full variable domain (outside the CDR3, taken from reference TRBV7-9 and TRBJ1-1): DTGVSQNPRHKITKRGQNVTFRCDPISEHNRLYWYRQTLGQGPEFLTYFQNEAQLEKSRLLSDRFSAERPKGSFSTLEIQRTEQGDSAMYLCASSYGTAVAFFGQGTRLTVV.

This clonotype was observed a few times. The genes are TRBV11-3 and TRBJ2-4; D remains ambiguous. In germline, CDR1 is SGHNT, CDR2 YENEEA. The CDR3 totals 17 residues. Trimming shortened V by 0 bases and J by 0 bases, and 12 bases separated the two germline ends. Here the CDR3 DNA reads TGTGCCAGCAGCTTAGATTTGGGCAGCCTAGCCAAAAACATTCAGTACTTC. It encodes CASSLDLGSLAKNIQYF.

The V gene is TRBV7-9, the J gene TRBJ2-7; D is ambiguous. This CDR3 contains 15 residues. V was cut by 6 bases and J by 7 bases, with 22 bases left in between. Germline lookup yields CDR1 SEHNR and CDR2 FQNEAQ (reference sequence). In nucleotides, the CDR3 is TGTGCCAGCAGTCGACCTGGACCCGGGTCCGGGGAGCAGTACTTC. This codes for CASSRPGPGSGEQYF.

The V call is TRBV7-2, the J call TRBJ1-1, with 7 bases aligning to TRBD1. J gave up 4 bases and V 5 bases, and 7 bases lay outside the gene matches. The CDR3 covers 14 residues. Germline V gives CDR1 SGHTA, CDR2 FQGNSA. The CDR3 DNA reads TGTGCCAGCAGCCCGAGACAGGGTGCCACTGAAGCTTTCTTT. The encoded protein is CASSPRQGATEAFF.

This clonotype occurred many times. V gene TRBV7-9 combines with J gene TRBJ2-1, with 8 positions matching TRBD1. Germline V gene lookup returns CDR1 SEHNR and CDR2 FQNEAQ (reference sequence). The V gene end was trimmed by 3 bases and the J gene end by 4 bases; junction bases not matched to a gene: 2. This CDR3 is built from 14 residues. Here the CDR3 reads CASSLQGAYNEQFF. DNA for the CDR3: TGTGCCAGCAGCTTGCAGGGGGCTTACAATGAGCAGTTCTTC.

This clonotype appeared a few times. The chain links TRBV7-2 to TRBJ2-7; D not resolved. Per the germline V gene, CDR1 is SGHTA and CDR2 is FQGNSA. The length of the CDR3 is 12 residues. With 1 base removed from V and 6 bases from J, the gap between germline ends came to 7 bases. CDR3 sequence: CASSLVNSEQYF. The CDR3 DNA reads TGTGCCAGCAGCTTAGTAAATTCCGAGCAGTACTTC.

The genes are TRBV9 and TRBJ2-1; tentatively, D is TRBD1 or TRBD2 (6 bases each). V gave up 4 bases and J gave up 5 bases, with 16 bases separating them. This CDR3 contains 15 residues. Germline values: CDR1 SGDLS, CDR2 YYNGEE. CDR3: CASSPGGGLHNEQFF. For the CDR3, the DNA is TGTGCCAGCAGCCCAGGTGGGGGGCTGCACAATGAGCAGTTCTTC.

J is TRBJ1-2 and V is TRBV12-3 or TRBV12-4; unclear D gene. The CDR3 has 13 residues. The germline V and J ends were trimmed by 3 bases and 6 bases, with 11 bases remaining between them. The CDR3 DNA follows: TGTGCCAGCAGTTTTGGCACCAGCCATGGCTACACCTTC. This translates into CASSFGTSHGYTF.

The genes are TRBV3-1 and TRBJ1-1, with TRBD1 as a possible D gene (6 bases). Between the trimmed V and J ends, which lost 1 base and 5 bases, there was a span of 11 bases. CDR1 LGHDT and CDR2 YNNKEL come from the germline V gene (reference sequence). The CDR3 runs to 14 residues. CDR3 sequence reads: CASSQGPGVTEAFF. The CDR3 DNA is TGTGCCAGCAGCCAAGGGCCAGGGGTTACTGAAGCTTTCTTT.

This clonotype was counted once. The rearrangement uses TRBV5-1 and TRBJ2-4, with 9 bases lining up with TRBD1. This CDR3 has 14 amino acids. The germline CDR1 and CDR2 sequences are SGHRS and YFSETQ. V gave up 3 bases and J gave up 8 bases; unmatched junction bases: 6. CDR3 DNA sequence: TGCGCCAGCAGCTCCAAGGACAGGGGTGACATTCAGTACTTC. It encodes CASSSKDRGDIQYF.